This entry concerns a single TCR beta chain. The antigen is not known. Germline V gene data show CDR1 as SGHAT and CDR2 as FQNNGV. V trimming: 5 bases; J trimming: 1 base; junction bases outside the gene matches: 5. CDR3 length equals 14 residues. The data derive from a study of beta chain features in type 1 diabetes. Broader study findings: TCRB repertoires of naive, central memory and Treg cells appeared more similar among patients than among healthy donors. Insertions were fewer and deletions more numerous at VDJ junctions in type 1 diabetes patients. PCR might preferentially amplify shorter templates, equally in patients and controls. Within each of all four CD4+ subsets, Type 1 diabetes patients had TCRB CDR3s that were moderately but significantly shorter.

Every bit of the isolated RNA underwent reverse transcription, so sequencing read expressed TCRB transcripts. Sequencing was performed with immunoSEQ multiplex PCR; in TCRdb, only in-frame clones are kept and a portion is missing. The sample yields about 640,000 clones, over 10% seen once. By way of CD45RO/CCR7/CD25/CD127/CD95/CD27, the CD4+ regulatory, stem cell-like memory, central memory and naive cells were sorted. Sequencing was performed on naive CD4+ T cells from blood. The chain carries TRBV11-2 and TRBJ2-7, with TRBD1 matching 7 bases. The receptor's source is a man aged 25-40 years with type 1 diabetes. In DNA form, the CDR3 reads TGTGCCAGCAGCCCGGGACAGAGATCCTACGAGCAGTACTTC. Translation gives CASSPGQRSYEQYF. The full variable domain, in which reference TRBV11-2 and TRBJ2-7 provide the parts outside the CDR3, is EAGVAQSPRYKIIEKRQSVAFWCNPISGHATLYWYQQILGQGPKLLIQFQNNGVVDDSQLPKDRFSAERLKGVDSTLKIQPAKLEDSAVYLCASSPGQRSYEQYFGPGTRLTVT.